One T cell receptor (beta chain) is described in this entry. The target antigen is unknown. Trimming cost V 0 bases and J 9 bases, with 15 bases left between them. This CDR3 comprises 14 residues. Germline V gene data show CDR1 as MNHEY and CDR2 as SVGEGT. Amplification of TCR beta CDR3 regions used RNA transcripts. HTBI-primed first-round RT-PCR preceded second-round multiplex PCR. TCRdb ran MiXCR on the multiplex PCR reads and lists one entry per CDR3 protein. The data contain a few hundred thousand distinct CDR3 sequences, about 16% of them singletons. This sample was included in a study of Graves' ophthalmopathy and Graves' hyperthyroidism. Whole-study results and caveats: With almost 90% sensitivity and approximately 80% specificity, a 13-signature model separated ophthalmopathy from stable hyperthyroidism. Blood was where most expanded thyroid clonotypes above 0.001 frequency also turned up.

Patients with other autoimmune diseases, uncontrolled infections, pregnancy or lactation were excluded. This receptor was taken from a young woman with stable Graves' hyperthyroidism. What was sequenced was peripheral blood. This chain links TRBV6-2 or TRBV6-3 with TRBJ2-7; D perhaps matches TRBD2 (5 bases). Here the CDR3 reads CASSYSTGVRMQYF. CDR3 in DNA: TGTGCCAGCAGTTACTCGACCGGGGTTAGGATGCAGTACTTC.